This T cell receptor (beta chain) originates from a study of blood T cell repertoires in COVID-19. Study-level information: Samples representing acute and convalescent COVID-19 were sourced from the United States, Italy and Spain. The analysed material was cDNA or gDNA that came from T cells, B-cell-depleted T cells, or PBMCs.

In the original analysis: The authors estimated nucleated cell counts from reference gene primer amplification. Only in-frame clones appear in the TCRdb table, and some are missing; sequencing was by immunoSEQ multiplex PCR. V and J calls and clone size come straight from that table; D and trimming were deduced from the DNA. In the table there are about 190,000 clones, over 75% of which are singletons. V was clipped by 5 bases and J by 2 bases; unmatched bases: 4. The length of the CDR3 is 14 residues. Per the germline V gene, CDR1 is SGDLS and CDR2 is YYNGEE. The chain employs TRBV9 and TRBJ2-3; 8 bases line up with TRBD1. The TCR was taken from a man aged 45-65 years who had recovered from COVID-19. The sequencing input was peripheral blood. CDR3 sequence reads: CASSRQGPTDTQYF. The CDR3 bases are TGTGCCAGCAGTCGACAGGGGCCCACAGATACGCAGTATTTT. Full variable domain (outside the CDR3, taken from reference TRBV9 and TRBJ2-3): DSGVTQTPKHLITATGQRVTLRCSPRSGDLSVYWYQQSLDQGLQFLIQYYNGEERAKGNILERFSAQQFPDLHSELNLSSLELGDSALYFCASSRQGPTDTQYFGPGTRLTVL.